These T cell receptor beta chains were read from a single sample in a study of T cell repertoires in cytomegalovirus infection. A single record per CDR3 protein comes from TCRdb applying MiXCR to the reads. In the table there are about 120,000 distinct CDR3 sequences, 9.5% to 13% of which are singletons. No cognate antigen is known for these TCRs. Sequencing was done on a sample of PBMCs, sequenced either directly or after in vitro stimulation (not recorded which). These receptor sequences come from a human donor in good health (CMV status not recorded). Some clones in this sample may be carry-over from other donors' samples. Both conserved end residues are part of each CDR3. The order of the fields is J gene, V gene, D gene, clone size, CDR3 protein, CDR3 DNA. D genes are given only for firm matches. Rows may omit the clone size; those that give it use once, few, many or a size class.

>TRBJ2-1|TRBV7-8|TRBD2|many
CASSSPLPGTSGRRGEQFF
TGTGCCAGCAGCTCCCCACTCCCCGGGACTAGCGGGAGGAGAGGGGAGCAGTTCTTC
>TRBJ1-6|TRBV6-1|.|few
CASSEGSGRPSPLHF
TGTGCCAGCAGTGAAGGGTCCGGGCGCCCTTCACCCCTCCACTTT
>TRBJ1-4|TRBV7-9|.|many
CASSLGDATNEKLFF
TGTGCCAGCAGCTTAGGTGATGCAACTAATGAAAAACTGTTTTTT
>TRBJ1-6|TRBV7-9|.|many
CASSLGDLRSPLHF
TGTGCCAGCAGCTTAGGGGACCTGAGGTCACCCCTCCACTTT
>TRBJ1-6|TRBV6-5|.|few
CASSYGQGRNSPLHF
TGTGCCAGCAGTTATGGGCAGGGCCGTAATTCACCCCTCCACTTT
>TRBJ2-3|TRBV7-2|.|.
CASSLGVNGDTQYF
TGTGCCAGCAGCTTGGGGGTGAATGGAGATACGCAGTATTTT
>TRBJ2-5|TRBV29-1|.|.
CSVEGLGETQYF
TGCAGCGTTGAGGGCCTAGGGGAAACCCAGTACTTC
>TRBJ1-2|TRBV29-1|.|few
CSVGDRGGYTF
TGCAGCGTGGGCGACAGAGGGGGCTACACCTTC
>TRBJ1-1|TRBV7-2|.|many
CASSLAGDRTNTEAFF
TGTGCCAGCAGCTTAGCGGGCGACAGGACGAACACTGAAGCTTTCTTT
>TRBJ2-4|TRBV15|TRBD1|few
CATSRQTGGNIQYF
TGTGCCACCAGCAGACAGACAGGGGGCAACATTCAGTACTTC
>TRBJ1-1|TRBV12-3/TRBV12-4|.|many
CASRWASAGTEAFF
TGTGCCAGCCGGTGGGCGTCGGCAGGAACTGAAGCTTTCTTT
>TRBJ1-3|TRBV6-5|TRBD1|few
CASSYSGTGGYGNTIYF
TGTGCCAGCAGTTACTCTGGAACAGGGGGGTATGGAAACACCATATATTTT
>TRBJ2-1|TRBV5-1|TRBD2|.
CASSRTSDYNEQFF
TGCGCCAGCAGCAGGACTAGCGACTACAATGAGCAGTTCTTC
>TRBJ2-3|TRBV7-6|.|.
CASSSLSDTQYF
TGTGCCAGCAGCTCTCTCTCGGATACGCAGTATTTT
>TRBJ2-1|TRBV9|.|.
CASSVVPSTYNEQFF
TGTGCCAGCAGCGTAGTACCCTCAACTTACAATGAGCAGTTCTTC
>TRBJ2-5|TRBV7-2|.|many
CASSLQGLGETQYF
TGTGCCAGCAGCTTACAGGGCCTGGGAGAGACCCAGTACTTC
>TRBJ2-1|TRBV12-5|.|few
CASGLFLYNEQFF
TGTGCTAGTGGTTTGTTTCTTTACAATGAGCAGTTCTTC
>TRBJ1-2|TRBV5-6|.|.
CASSPPGQFPNYGYTF
TGTGCCAGCAGCCCACCCGGACAGTTTCCTAACTATGGCTACACCTTC
>TRBJ2-2|TRBV5-1|.|.
CASSLAGTNTGELFF
TGCGCCAGCAGCTTGGCCGGGACCAACACCGGGGAGCTGTTTTTT
>TRBJ2-1|TRBV6-2/TRBV6-3|TRBD2|many
CASSYLGLAGVGDSYNEQFF
TGTGCCAGCAGTTACTTAGGACTAGCGGGAGTAGGAGACTCCTACAATGAGCAGTTCTTC
>TRBJ1-5|TRBV7-2|.|many
CASSLEGLSNQPQHF
TGTGCCAGCAGCTTGGAGGGCCTGAGCAATCAGCCCCAGCATTTT
>TRBJ2-5|TRBV20-1|.|.
CSAGTEQETQYF
TGCAGTGCGGGGACCGAACAAGAGACCCAGTACTTC
>TRBJ1-2|TRBV29-1|.|.
CSVGAMNLFGGYTF
TGCAGCGTTGGGGCCATGAATCTCTTTGGAGGCTACACCTTC
>TRBJ2-4|TRBV2|.|few
CASSFEGKNIQYF
TGTGCCAGCAGTTTTGAGGGCAAAAACATTCAGTACTTC
>TRBJ1-2|TRBV7-2|TRBD1|many
CASSLDTGEDYGYTF
TGTGCCAGCAGCTTAGACACAGGGGAGGACTATGGCTACACCTTC
>TRBJ1-2|TRBV7-9|TRBD1|many
CASSSGTALGYTF
TGTGCCAGCAGCTCCGGGACAGCTTTAGGCTACACCTTC
>TRBJ2-1|TRBV20-1|TRBD2|many
CSATTPTGTRIDEQFF
TGCAGTGCCACCACTCCGACCGGGACTAGAATTGATGAGCAGTTCTTC
>TRBJ2-1|TRBV7-8|.|many
CASSLVGSNGEQFF
TGTGCCAGCAGCTTAGTCGGCAGCAACGGTGAGCAGTTCTTC
>TRBJ2-1|TRBV4-3|TRBD1|many
CASSQAQGQGRNEQFF
TGCGCCAGCAGCCAAGCCCAGGGACAGGGCAGGAATGAGCAGTTCTTC
>TRBJ1-1|TRBV7-8|.|many
CASSLLLGTEAFF
TGTGCCAGCAGCTTATTGCTGGGGACTGAAGCTTTCTTT
>TRBJ2-5|TRBV27|.|many
CASSYFQGRGETQYF
TGTGCCAGCAGTTACTTCCAGGGTCGTGGGGAGACCCAGTACTTC
>TRBJ2-3|TRBV7-8|.|many
CASSLVSRDMQSTDTQYF
TGTGCCAGCAGCTTGGTTTCTAGGGATATGCAGAGCACAGATACGCAGTATTTT
>TRBJ1-2|TRBV12-3/TRBV12-4|.|many
CASSSAPHGYTF
TGTGCCAGCAGTTCGGCACCACATGGCTACACCTTC
>TRBJ2-5|TRBV29-1|TRBD2|many
CSVWGLADQETQYF
TGCAGCGTTTGGGGACTAGCGGACCAAGAGACCCAGTACTTC
>TRBJ2-7|TRBV7-2|.|many
CASSLGPVYEQYF
TGTGCCAGCAGCTTAGGTCCAGTATACGAGCAGTACTTC
>TRBJ2-1|TRBV7-2|.|many
CASSPSLLENEQFF
TGTGCCAGCAGCCCGTCCCTGCTTGAAAATGAGCAGTTCTTC
>TRBJ1-1|TRBV6-2/TRBV6-3|.|.
CASRRDGNTEAFF
TGTGCCAGCAGGAGAGATGGGAACACTGAAGCTTTCTTT
>TRBJ1-2|TRBV12-3/TRBV12-4|.|many
CASSPNDGYGYTF
TGTGCCAGCAGTCCCAACGACGGTTATGGCTACACCTTC
>TRBJ1-5|TRBV24-1|.|many
CATSEGGLRHQPQHF
TGTGCCACCAGTGAGGGGGGCCTAAGGCATCAGCCCCAGCATTTT
>TRBJ2-3|TRBV20-1|.|many
CSARDLGASTDTQYF
TGCAGTGCTAGAGATCTGGGGGCTTCCACAGATACGCAGTATTTT
>TRBJ1-1|TRBV5-6|.|.
CASSLRGPRTEAFF
TGTGCCAGCAGCTTGAGGGGCCCGAGGACTGAAGCTTTCTTT
>TRBJ2-7|TRBV7-2|.|many
CASARAGLLEQYF
TGTGCCAGCGCCCGGGCCGGACTCCTCGAGCAGTACTTC
>TRBJ2-7|TRBV5-3|TRBD2|.
CASSLVGQEGTSGRNEQYF
TGTGCCAGCAGCTTGGTGGGACAGGAGGGGACTAGCGGGAGAAACGAGCAGTACTTC
>TRBJ2-4|TRBV6-1|TRBD2|many
CASSPPGGSKNIQYF
TGTGCCAGCAGTCCCCCGGGGGGGTCCAAAAACATTCAGTACTTC
>TRBJ2-3|TRBV9|.|.
CASSVQTDTQYF
TGTGCCAGCAGCGTCCAGACGGATACGCAGTATTTT
>TRBJ2-5|TRBV12-3/TRBV12-4|TRBD1|many
CASKRTGDETQYF
TGTGCCAGCAAGCGTACAGGGGACGAGACCCAGTACTTC
>TRBJ2-1|TRBV7-2|.|many
CASSLKFGERNEQFF
TGTGCCAGCAGCTTGAAGTTTGGAGAGAGGAATGAGCAGTTCTTC
>TRBJ1-2|TRBV4-1|.|many
CASSQAADPANYGYTF
TGCGCCAGCAGCCAAGCGGCAGACCCCGCTAACTATGGCTACACCTTC
>TRBJ2-2|TRBV7-3|.|many
CASSLGNTGELFF
TGTGCCAGCAGCTTAGGCAACACCGGGGAGCTGTTTTTT
>TRBJ1-5|TRBV19|TRBD1|many
CASSIQGQGKGPQHF
TGTGCCAGTAGTATCCAGGGACAGGGGAAGGGGCCCCAGCATTTT